The sequence of this T cell receptor beta chain was determined in a study of blood T cell repertoires in COVID-19. About the research overall: Samples representing acute and convalescent COVID-19 were sourced from the United States, Italy and Spain. In each case, the material was cDNA or gDNA derived from T cells, B-cell-depleted T cells, or PBMCs.

The data were produced by immunoSEQ multiplex PCR, yet TCRdb's version contains in-frame clones alone and is incomplete. The repertoire holds fewer than 350,000 clones, with 85% to 90% as singletons. Germline CDR1 ENHRY, CDR2 SYGVKD. This CDR3 has 12 amino acids. V lost 4 bases, J lost 4 bases, and 7 bases lay in between. This clone was detected only once. Input material: PBMCs or T cells enriched from blood (not recorded which). J is TRBJ2-5 and V is TRBV10-3; possibly TRBD2 for D (6 bases). The sequence was collected from a woman aged 25 to 39 who had been exposed to COVID-19. CDR3 sequence (DNA): TGTGCCATCAGTGGGGACTCAGAGACCCAGTACTTC. The encoded protein is CAISGDSETQYF.